This T cell receptor (beta chain) was retrieved from a study of tumor-infiltrating lymphocytes in primary liver carcinoma. For the study at large: The tumors ranged from roughly 4 to 11 cm across and fell within stage T1-T3 N0M0.

Comment on this clonotype: An end of the junction does not agree with germline; a read error may underlie this.

The CDR3 is 15 residues long. The germline gives CDR1 MGHRA, CDR2 YSYEKL. The researchers produced TCR beta cDNA from approximately 540 ng total RNA with a constant-region primer. Each TCR beta library was derived from three nested multiplex PCR rounds that employed slightly modified ARM-PCR. Use of TRBV1-TRBV30 forward primers with a C-beta reverse primer characterized the first two PCR rounds, which lasted ten to eleven cycles each. TCRdb fed the multiplex PCR reads into MiXCR, producing one record per CDR3 protein. Here the sample spans 90,000 to 140,000 distinct CDR3 sequences, approximately 82% being singletons. Extraction of RNA together with DNA used about 17-31 mg of unsorted bulk tissue.

This sequence was found in a man aged 40-50 years with primary liver carcinoma and hepatitis B virus infection. Sequences were obtained from liver tumor tissue from sampling region 3. The sample's subset: tumor region T3, left-lateral pole. The chain recombines TRBV4-1 with TRBJ2-7; no reliable D call. The DNA for the CDR3 is TGCGGCAGCAGCCACGTCGGGCCCAGCTCCTACGAGCAGTACTTC. As protein: CGSSHVGPSSYEQYF.